Included here is one T cell receptor (beta chain) sequence, with context. It lacks a known antigen. No base qualities exist here, and no much larger clone lies one base off it. This sample was included in a study of cytomegalovirus exposure and HLA in healthy donors (dated by TCRdb to about 2017). Regarding the research as a whole: In an earlier analysis of 587 of the donors, 250 to 350 Gb of sequence data and 90 million to 120 million unique TCR beta sequences from about 179 million T cells were reported. Approximately 300 gigabases of sequencing data and 91 million or so unique TCR sequences made up an early release that covered about 640 HLA-typed donors. To predict cytomegalovirus infection status, the study brought together high-throughput TCR immunosequencing, statistical association of individual TCRs with disease status, and machine learning. Among the approximately 430 genotyped donors, approximately 82% belonged to the genetic ancestry cluster associated with self-reported Caucasian donors. On average, roughly 240,000 unique TCR beta nucleotide sequences were sequenced per donor among 300 to 500 genotyped donors of the cohort, with roughly 19% of those sequences being non-productive. The later analysis used no new phenotypic data to find candidate immune exposures, relying instead on TCR beta sequences and their occurrence across donors. Four or five DR-DQ haplotypes were handled as single units for association and clustering, since linkage in the cohort was strong. An earlier analysis of more than 450 of the donors used high-throughput TCR beta sequencing to judge whether each TCR beta V gene segment behaved as functional or pseudogenic. A later genetic analysis took genome-wide SNP genotypes for about 60% of the roughly 670 donors and used that subset as a discovery cohort. The number of donors typed differed by locus, with 629-630 for A, B, C, DRB1 and DQB1, 522 for DQA1, nearly 610 for DPA1, and approximately 470 for DPB1. The study used immunosequencing to profile the T cell repertoires of 670 or so subjects and linked those repertoires to cytomegalovirus serostatus. All discovery cohort repertoires had been generated using a single sequencing platform. Both class I and class II loci were covered by HLA typing, at four-digit resolution. A later analysis re-analyzed previously published TCR beta repertoires from approximately 670 donors and added high-resolution HLA genotyping to study TCR occurrence patterns. A separate validation cohort of roughly 120 different subjects was used in addition to the 666-subject first cohort. Donor age, sex, ethnicity and CMV serostatus were compiled alongside the repertoire data. The study aimed to test whether cataloging public T cell receptors could reveal signatures of past pathogen exposure.

General findings and caveats noted by the study authors: A later analysis found that TCR association rates varied across HLA loci, with DRB1 alleles showing the most associated TCRs and HLA-C alleles the fewest. When HLA alleles, especially DR and DQ, strongly co-occurred, attributing TCR associations to individual alleles was difficult. Only TCR beta chains were sequenced in this cohort, and the absence of alpha or paired-chain data limited detectable features. A later analysis associated about 16,000 TCR beta sequences with specific HLA alleles at a false discovery rate of 0.05. V-gene and J-gene trimming of TCR beta chains was associated with a missense DCLRE1C variant in a later genetic analysis, and the association was replicated in an independent cohort. Compared with the 666-donor mean, donors in an Asian-associated ancestry cluster had fewer N-insertions in productive TCRs, according to a later genetic analysis. Compared with equally common non-associated chains, HLA-associated TCR beta chains in a later analysis were more clonally expanded and had lower generation probabilities. Several of the top co-occurrence clusters appeared to be linked to parvovirus B19, influenza, CMV and Epstein-Barr virus, according to a later analysis. Most TCR sequences were observed very rarely across donors, whereas some public TCRs were present in many individuals. The presence/absence analyses assumed that sequencing depth was roughly uniform across donors, and that assumption may not be true. Three of the identified cytomegalovirus-associated TCR beta chains were confirmed in vitro to be specific for cytomegalovirus antigens. In a later analysis, most CMV-associated TCR beta chains were found to appear HLA-restricted, with HLA associations seemingly driven largely by CMV exposure. Cytomegalovirus status was reported to be diagnosed by the classifier with high specificity and sensitivity in both the original and validation cohorts. Linkage disequilibrium might explain the correlated functional status among segregating V segments, but an unknown experimental factor could not be excluded. The study listed 150 to 200 TCR beta chains as associated with cytomegalovirus. Because counts were too low, about 15 rarely observed V segments, including chromosome 9 orphons, were left out of the earlier analysis of about 620 of the donors. A group of highly shared sequence variants was considered likely to be a technical artifact of the sequencing pipeline. Broadly in line with IMGT annotations, most TCR beta V segments showed up in productive rearrangements about 87% or about 30% of the time in an earlier analysis of several hundred of the donors. Some IMGT-functional V segments, including TRBV6-2 and TRBV6-3, could not be distinguished by the 87-base-pair reads and were therefore excluded. A further reported finding was that TCR beta sequences accurately predicted the HLA-A and HLA-B alleles for most subjects in the first cohort. Immune exposure information for the cohort was limited to CMV serostatus. The authors suggested that the approach could potentially be generalized to other disease states and immunological phenotypes. Because HLA typing was unavailable for some donors at each locus, only the typed subset was used in association tests.

From cysteine to phenylalanine, the CDR3 is 17 amino acids long. This entry keeps only the CDR3 DNA: 51 bases, framed from base 1. From V the trimming removes 2 bases and from J it removes 4 bases, while the gene matches leave 7 bases of the junction unaccounted for. The germline V gene yields LGHNA for CDR1 and YSLEER for CDR2. The cohort consisted of 670 or so healthy bone marrow donors. At the time of sampling, every cohort member was nominally healthy, though immune exposures that went unrecorded were likely present. The donor was CMV seronegative and belonged to the group of 352 seronegative cohort members. Every donor gave a peripheral blood sample, and the peripheral blood mononuclear cells from that sample were used for TCR beta sequencing. Genomic DNA was extracted from the blood cell samples with the Qiagen DNeasy Blood Extraction Kit. Libraries came from the immunoSEQ multiplex PCR assay. A mixture of 60 forward primers for TCR Vbeta segments and 13 reverse primers for TCR Jbeta segments was used in the multiplex PCR. Amplification of the CDR3 region of rearranged TCR beta genes was performed with a multiplex PCR assay on genomic DNA. Amplified TCR beta libraries were sequenced as 87-base-pair reads on the Illumina HiSeq System. Per the original workflow: Across the 700 or so repertoires, a later analysis counted 60 million to 90 million unique TCR beta chains, 9 million to 14 million of which were shared by at least two donors. Raw reads were error-corrected and collapsed into unique sequences by a nearest-neighbor algorithm in which closely related sequences were merged to remove PCR and sequencing errors. Alignment of CDR3 sequences to IMGT reference sequences was used to assign V, D and J gene segments. For a sequence to be retained, a match of at least six nucleotides was required to both a V gene segment and a J gene segment. Rearrangements were called productive when the CDR3 lacked stop codons and stayed in frame with V and J; all others were non-productive. CDR3 was defined according to IMGT convention as the region running from the second conserved V-encoded cysteine to the conserved J-encoded phenylalanine. Sequences without an unambiguous match to a single V gene segment were excluded from the earlier analysis of several hundred of the donors. In an earlier analysis of approximately 590 of the donors, V segments were called functional above 56.7% productive rearrangements and were called segregating when the between-donor standard deviation exceeded 5%. A statistical classification framework was developed to diagnose cytomegalovirus status using the catalog of TCR beta chain sequences. In a later analysis, TCR nucleotide sequences were compared against IMGT/GENE-DB human TR gene sequences so that V and J genes could be assigned. Using the TCRdist pipeline, a later analysis assigned CDR3 sequences along with most-parsimonious VDJ recombination scenarios. A later analysis defined each TCR beta chain by its CDR3 amino acid sequence plus V-gene family, and excluded reads lacking a unique V-gene family. In a later analysis, 550 to 650 highly shared, low-generation-probability nucleotide sequences were removed to address suspected cross-contamination and a sequencing artifact. A later analysis calculated a clonal expansion index for each public chain from normalized within-repertoire ranks of inferred template counts. Generation probabilities in a later analysis came from a VDJ recombination model fitted to out-of-frame rearrangements, and those results were checked against IGoR. In a later analysis, TCR-TCR, TCR-HLA and TCR-CMV co-occurrence was scored with hypergeometric tests, and a repertoire-size bias correction was applied to TCR pairs. A later analysis estimated false discovery rates by permuting HLA or CMV assignments 20 times. In a later analysis, co-occurring TCRs were grouped using DBSCAN, and TCRdist sequence similarity was added for clustering within HLA-allele-positive subsets. Repertoires with fewer than 30,000 or more than 120,000 public chains were left out of co-occurrence clustering, as were a handful of repertoires with anomalous nucleotide sharing. The table was pulled from immuneACCESS by TCRdb, which kept in-frame rearrangements only. Such tables lose some clones; where checked, under half of the loss comes from unresolved V genes, and the rest has no known cause. Clone size and the V and J calls come from that table; the DNA yielded D and trimming. This sample holds about 180,000 clones; over 70% were observed only once. Of the sample, roughly 1.5% falls within the top ten clones.

The sequenced material came from PBMCs. The receptor's source is a young man in good health and CMV-seronegative. The V gene is TRBV4-3 and the J gene is TRBJ2-1; 11 bases in the junction line up with TRBD2. The nucleotides read TGCGCCAGCAGCCAAACCGAACTAGCGGGAGTATACAATGAGCAGTTCTTC. It translates to CASSQTELAGVYNEQFF.